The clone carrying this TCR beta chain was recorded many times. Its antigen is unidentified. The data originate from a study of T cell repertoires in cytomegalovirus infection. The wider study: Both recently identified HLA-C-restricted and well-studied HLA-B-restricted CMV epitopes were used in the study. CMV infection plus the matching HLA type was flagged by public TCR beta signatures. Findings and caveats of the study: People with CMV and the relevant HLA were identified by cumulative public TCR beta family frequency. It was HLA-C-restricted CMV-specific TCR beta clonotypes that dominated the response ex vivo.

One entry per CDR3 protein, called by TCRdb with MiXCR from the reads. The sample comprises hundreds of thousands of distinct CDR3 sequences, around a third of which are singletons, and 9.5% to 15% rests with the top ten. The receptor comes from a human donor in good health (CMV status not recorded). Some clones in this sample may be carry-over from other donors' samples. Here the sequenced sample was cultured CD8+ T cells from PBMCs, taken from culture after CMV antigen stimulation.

The CDR3 region has the DNA TGTGCCAGCAGTTTGGGCGGACAGGGACGCGAGCAGTACTTC. The encoded protein is CASSLGGQGREQYF. The V gene is TRBV12-3 or TRBV12-4, the J gene TRBJ2-7; 8 positions match TRBD1. The length of the CDR3 is 14 residues. Trimming removed 3 bases from V and 6 bases from J; junction bases left unmatched: 7.